What follows is one T cell receptor beta chain and its context. Its antigen has not been determined. No qualities accompany the bases; no much larger clone lies one base away. CDR3 length: 13 amino acids, cysteine to phenylalanine. This entry keeps only the CDR3 DNA: 39 bases, framed from base 1. The germline V gene supplies CDR1 SGHRS and CDR2 YFSETQ. At the junction V is shortened by 4 bases and J by 4 bases; bases outside the gene matches: 5. This specimen belongs to a study of T cells in Graves' hyperthyroidism and ophthalmopathy (dated by TCRdb to about 2019). With respect to the entire study: Peripheral blood samples were taken at initial diagnosis, before any treatment was given. To identify TCR V-J signatures that set the groups apart, the researchers used a discovery cohort of 100 patients, made up of roughly 40 with Graves' ophthalmopathy and some 60 with stable Graves' hyperthyroidism. Whether ophthalmopathy could be predicted prospectively was tested in an independent validation cohort made up of under 20 hyperthyroidism patients plus 17 patients who later progressed to ophthalmopathy. For training and testing, the roughly 100 patients in the discovery cohort were randomly divided in a 7:3 ratio. Thyroid tissue and blood T-cell repertoires from about 6 Graves' hyperthyroidism patients were also compared in the study. Following sampling, methimazole starting at 30 mg daily was given to hyperthyroidism patients, and high-dose intravenous methylprednisolone was given to ophthalmopathy patients. TCR Vbeta CDR3 sequencing of 135 peripheral blood samples (under 45 ophthalmopathy, 75 to 80 hyperthyroidism and roughly 17 progressor patients) is reported in the paper.

Graves' hyperthyroidism was defined as stable when no progression to ophthalmopathy occurred over 18 months of follow-up. Hyperthyroidism patients were aged 18 to 65 years and newly diagnosed, with disease duration of less than 2 months. Patients with uncontrolled infections, other autoimmune diseases, pregnancy or lactation were excluded. Diagnoses relied on clinical symptoms, serum thyroxine and TRAb, thyroid ultrasound and orbital computed tomography. Ficoll-Paque density gradient centrifugation was used to isolate PBMCs from about 9 ml of fresh peripheral blood. Total RNA was extracted using Trizol reagent, and RNA quality was assessed on an Agilent 2100 Bioanalyzer. The study at large found these results: A model built on a 13 V-J signature distinguished ophthalmopathy from stable hyperthyroidism, reaching about 89% sensitivity and about 81% specificity in cross-validation and 80%/75% in testing. No statistical method was used to fix the sample size in advance, and group allocation was not hidden from the investigators. Most expanded thyroid clonotypes (frequency above 0.001) were also detected in blood, a finding suggesting that blood repertoires may reflect thyroid immune responses. In validation, progression to ophthalmopathy was predicted by the model with about 70% sensitivity and around 76% specificity, a median of about 6 months before onset.

TCR beta CDR3 regions were amplified from RNA transcripts. The TCR CDR3 was subjected to a first round of RT-PCR using the HTBI primer set and the Qiagen OneStep RT-PCR kit. Libraries were constructed in a second round of multiplex PCR, after which size selection and purification were performed. Libraries were sequenced paired-end with 100 bp reads on an Illumina HiSeq2000. The original pipeline was this. SOAPnuke was used to process the raw data, removing reads that contained adapters or uncalled bases, had a mean Phred below 15, or lacked an exact match to the constant primer or identifier. COPE v1.2.5 was used to merge high-quality paired reads, and clonotypes were defined as unique nucleotide sequences. Clonotypes were aligned to IMGT TRBV, TRBD and TRBJ reference segments using MiTCR v1.1. Analysis was restricted to V-J combinations with a frequency above 0.0001, which covered roughly 99% of repertoires. A TCS score was defined as the ratio of F50 (clonal expansion) to E x V (chaos), with BLOSUM62-based TCRdist applied between CDR3 peptides within each V-J. Welch's t-statistics and random forest reduced 514 V-J features to 10 to 15, which were used in a naive Bayes classifier (R e1071). TCRdb redid the processing of the public reads, applying fastp at Q25 and MiXCR, and retained in-frame beta chains. Here each entry gathers all rows of one CDR3 protein and keeps the most common genes and DNA. The V and J calls and clone size are TCRdb's, not the authors'. Within this sample are 300,000 to 400,000 distinct CDR3 sequences, with roughly a fifth of them counted one time only. 50% to 65% of the sample belongs to the ten largest clones.

Sequenced sample: blood. The clonotype comes from a woman aged 50 to 60 with Graves' hyperthyroidism. The chain is assembled from TRBV5-1 and TRBJ2-7; 7 of the junction bases match TRBD1. CDR3 protein: CASSTGTDYEQYF. The sequenced DNA: TGCGCCAGCAGCACCGGGACAGATTACGAGCAGTACTTC.